The 20 T cell receptor beta chains given below trace back to one sample, sequenced in a study of CD8+ T cells in alopecia areata. cDNA serving as the sequencing template came from extracted, reverse transcribed RNA. Method: immunoSEQ multiplex PCR; TCRdb's copy keeps in-frame clones and lacks some. This sample yields about 140,000 clones, of which around 50% are seen a single time; about 6% belongs to the top ten. The sequences come from CD4+ T cells sorted from blood, collected at week 0. The receptors were sampled from a human donor with alopecia areata.

This sequence joins TRBV25-1 and TRBJ2-3; D is unresolved. The germline V and J ends were trimmed by 9 bases and 0 bases, with 1 base remaining between them. In germline, CDR1 is MGHDK, CDR2 SYGVNS. The CDR3 totals 10 residues. The CDR3 bases are TGTGCCAGGAGCACAGATACGCAGTATTTT. Its protein is CARSTDTQYF.

V and J are TRBV30 and TRBJ1-1; D uncertain. CDR3 length: 15 amino acids. Germline CDR1 is GTSNPN and CDR2 is SVGIG (reference sequence). V dropped 0 bases and J dropped 1 base, with 12 bases sitting between them. The CDR3 sequence is CAWSVLGWGNTEAFF. The CDR3, as DNA: TGTGCCTGGAGTGTTTTGGGGTGGGGGAACACTGAAGCTTTCTTT.

J is TRBJ2-7 and V is TRBV6-5, with 9 nucleotides matching TRBD1. V lost 2 bases, J lost 2 bases, and 4 bases stayed unmatched. Germline CDR1 is MNHEY and CDR2 is SVGAGI. CDR3 length: 15 amino acids. The CDR3 loop reads CASSYGTGRTYEQYF. CDR3 DNA sequence: TGTGCCAGCAGTTACGGGACAGGGAGAACCTACGAGCAGTACTTC.

The rearrangement uses TRBV27 and TRBJ1-2; 9 nucleotides line up with TRBD1. J was trimmed by 2 bases and V by 5 bases; bases with no gene match: 6. CDR1 and CDR2 (germline): MNHEY, SMNVEV (reference sequence). CDR3 size: 15 residues. In nucleotides, the CDR3 is TGTGCCAGCAGTGGGGGGACAGGGATAAACTATGGCTACACCTTC. Its translation: CASSGGTGINYGYTF.

The table lists this clone with a few counts. The chain uses TRBV27 and TRBJ2-4; 9 bases map to TRBD1. There are 17 residues in the CDR3. J was trimmed by 1 base and V by 5 bases; bases with no gene match: 9. Germline CDR1 MNHEY, CDR2 SMNVEV (reference sequence). For the CDR3, the DNA is TGTGCCAGCAGTAAGGGACAGGGCGTTGGGGCCAAAAACATTCAGTACTTC. Amino acids: CASSKGQGVGAKNIQYF.

This chain joins TRBV29-1 and TRBJ2-5; no clear D gene. Trimming shortened V by 7 bases and J by 7 bases, and 16 bases separated the two germline ends. The CDR3 has 12 residues. CDR1 and CDR2 (germline): SQVTM, ANQGSEA. CDR3 DNA: TGCAGCGCGTCGGACCCCCCGGGGACCCAGTACTTC. The encoded protein is CSASDPPGTQYF.

The chain carries TRBV7-9 and TRBJ2-2; 7 bases fit TRBD1. The trim removed 6 bases at V and 1 base at J, leaving 11 bases unmatched. CDR3 size: 17 residues. Germline V lookup: CDR1 SEHNR, CDR2 FQNEAQ (reference sequence). CDR3 in DNA: TGTGCCAGCAGAGATTGGACAGGAACCAAGAACACCGGGGAGCTGTTTTTT. Protein: CASRDWTGTKNTGELFF.

This chain connects TRBV4-2 to TRBJ2-2, with D unclear. Between the trimmed V and J ends, which lost 0 bases and 3 bases, there was a span of 5 bases. The CDR3 contains 14 residues. Germline assignment: CDR1 LGHNA and CDR2 YNFKEQ. This chain's CDR3 is CASSQDPYTGELFF. CDR3 bases: TGTGCCAGCAGCCAAGACCCGTACACCGGGGAGCTGTTTTTT.

The chain employs TRBV2 and TRBJ1-5; TRBD1 matches 9 bases. V lost 7 bases, J lost 5 bases, and 6 bases stayed unmatched. In germline, CDR1 is SNHLY, CDR2 FYNNEI. The CDR3 runs to 14 residues. CDR3 sequence (DNA): TGTGCCAGCACCCGGACAGGGGAGGATCAGCCCCAGCATTTT. This sequence encodes CASTRTGEDQPQHF.

The chain recombines TRBV7-2 with TRBJ2-5; 11 bases fit TRBD2. Germline-derived CDR1 and CDR2 are SGHTA and FQGNSA. This CDR3 comprises 14 residues. V lost 5 bases, J lost 3 bases, and 2 bases stayed unmatched. The CDR3 region is CASSPGLAEETQYF. The CDR3 DNA follows: TGTGCCAGCAGCCCGGGACTAGCGGAAGAGACCCAGTACTTC.

The chain has TRBV27 and TRBJ1-2; D ambiguous. This CDR3 spans 14 amino acids. Trimming removed 5 bases from V and 7 bases from J, with 17 bases in between. The germline gives CDR1 MNHEY, CDR2 SMNVEV (reference sequence). The CDR3 bases are TGTGCCAGCAGTCCGAACATCGGATATGGTGGCTACACCTTC. As protein: CASSPNIGYGGYTF.

The rearrangement joins TRBV7-2 to TRBJ2-7, with D unresolved. Germline V lookup: CDR1 SGHTA, CDR2 FQGNSA. Between the trimmed V and J ends, which lost 5 bases and 1 base, there was a span of 9 bases. The CDR3 covers 13 residues. CDR3 sequence reads: CASSPEGSYEQYF. The CDR3 nucleotides are TGTGCCAGCAGCCCTGAAGGATCCTACGAGCAGTACTTC.

V and J are TRBV18 and TRBJ2-1; 13 nucleotides agree with TRBD2. The CDR3 loop spans 17 amino acids. The trim removed 3 bases at V and 1 base at J, leaving 3 bases unmatched. CDR1 and CDR2 from the germline V gene are KGHSH and LQKENI. CDR3 coding DNA: TGTGCCAGCTCACCTGGACTAGCGGGGGTTTCCTACAATGAGCAGTTCTTC. Amino acid sequence: CASSPGLAGVSYNEQFF. Based on the CDR3 plus reference TRBV18 and TRBJ2-1, the full variable domain is NAGVMQNPRHLVRRRGQEARLRCSPMKGHSHVYWYRQLPEEGLKFMVYLQKENIIDESGMPKERFSAEFPKEGPSILRIQQVVRGDSAAYFCASSPGLAGVSYNEQFFGPGTRLTVL.

The chain combines TRBV30 with TRBJ2-2; the match to TRBD1 covers 7 bases. V trimming: 7 bases; J trimming: 0 bases; junction bases outside the gene matches: 2. The germline CDR1 and CDR2 sequences are GTSNPN and SVGIG (reference sequence). This CDR3 comprises 13 residues. CDR3 loop: CASTGTNTGELFF. As DNA, the CDR3 is TGTGCCTCGACAGGGACGAACACCGGGGAGCTGTTTTTT.

The J gene is TRBJ1-1, the V gene TRBV7-2; D remains unclear. Looked up from germline, CDR1 is SGHTA and CDR2 is FQGNSA. The CDR3 totals 16 residues. Trimming shortened V by 1 base and J by 5 bases, and 17 bases separated the two germline ends. The DNA of the CDR3 is TGTGCCAGCAGCTTAGGTATCGGGGTCCTGGGGACTGAAGCTTTCTTT. Its translation: CASSLGIGVLGTEAFF. The entire variable domain, with the rest obtained from reference TRBV7-2 and TRBJ1-1, is as follows: GAGVSQSPSNKVTEKGKDVELRCDPISGHTALYWYRQSLGQGLEFLIYFQGNSAPDKSGLPSDRFSAERTGGSVSTLTIQRTQQEDSAVYLCASSLGIGVLGTEAFFGQGTRLTVV.

This chain uses TRBV27 with TRBJ2-1; D possibly matches TRBD1 or TRBD2 (6 bases each). CDR3 length: 14 amino acids. The V end lost 2 bases, the J end lost 9 bases, and 14 bases lay between the germline ends. Germline V gives CDR1 MNHEY, CDR2 SMNVEV (reference sequence). CDR3 nucleotide sequence: TGTGCCAGCAGTTTAGAGGGCAGGGGAGGTGAGCAGTTCTTC. Its protein product is CASSLEGRGGEQFF.

The chain has TRBV5-6 and TRBJ1-3; D gene uncertain. Germline V gene sequence: CDR1 SGHDT, CDR2 YYEEEE. The CDR3 loop spans 12 amino acids. Trimming cost V 2 bases and J 4 bases, with 4 bases left between them. The CDR3 loop is CASSFDGNTIYF. The CDR3 bases are TGTGCCAGCAGCTTTGACGGAAACACCATATATTTT.

This chain joins TRBV5-1 and TRBJ2-7; 7 positions match TRBD2. Losses at the gene ends were 0 bases for V and 4 bases for J; bases not matched to a gene: 13. The germline CDR1 and CDR2 sequences are SGHRS and YFSETQ. The CDR3 consists of 17 residues. The CDR3 loop is CASSLEESGGGIYEQYF. CDR3 bases: TGCGCCAGCAGCTTGGAAGAATCGGGCGGGGGTATTTACGAGCAGTACTTC.

The chain combines TRBV10-3 with TRBJ1-2; D unclear. The germline CDR1 and CDR2 sequences are ENHRY and SYGVKD. The germline V and J ends were trimmed by 4 bases and 2 bases, with 11 bases remaining between them. This CDR3 spans 14 amino acids. For the CDR3, the DNA is TGTGCCATCAGTGGGAGAATGGGCAACTATGGCTACACCTTC. Translation: CAISGRMGNYGYTF.

This chain links TRBV7-2 with TRBJ1-6, with D unresolved. V lost 5 bases to trimming and J lost 9 bases, with 14 bases between them. CDR1 is SGHTA and CDR2 is FQGNSA in the germline V gene. CDR3 length: 14 amino acids. The DNA of the CDR3 is TGTGCCAGCAGCGGACTGGTCCTCCGTTCACCCCTCCACTTT. Amino acids: CASSGLVLRSPLHF.